These 30 T cell receptor beta chains originate from one sample sequenced in a study of blood T cell repertoires in COVID-19. This table comes from immunoSEQ multiplex PCR, and its TCRdb copy is limited to in-frame clones, with some not included. This sample yields 73,000 or so clones, of which 80% to 95% are seen a single time; roughly 14% belongs to the top ten. Sequencing was done on a sample of peripheral blood. All receptors derive from a human donor with active COVID-19. The donor label of this sample is uncertain.

This clone was seen only once. V is TRBV5-4 and J is TRBJ1-6, with 10 bases aligning to TRBD1. This CDR3 spans 14 amino acids. The trim removed 4 bases at V and 8 bases at J, leaving 3 bases unmatched. CDR1 is SGHNT, CDR2 YYREEE, per germline (reference sequence). The CDR3 here is CASSAGTGDSPLHF. In DNA form, the CDR3 reads TGTGCCAGCAGCGCCGGGACAGGGGATTCACCCCTCCACTTT.

J is TRBJ2-1 and V is TRBV9, with 9 positions matching TRBD2. CDR3 length: 15 amino acids. CDR1 SGDLS and CDR2 YYNGEE come from the germline V gene. Trimming removed 0 bases from V and 3 bases from J; junction bases left unmatched: 1. Here the CDR3 DNA reads TGTGCCAGCAGCGTAGAAGCGGGGGGCTACAATGAGCAGTTCTTC. As protein: CASSVEAGGYNEQFF. Full variable domain (remainder filled in from reference TRBV9 and TRBJ2-1): DSGVTQTPKHLITATGQRVTLRCSPRSGDLSVYWYQQSLDQGLQFLIQYYNGEERAKGNILERFSAQQFPDLHSELNLSSLELGDSALYFCASSVEAGGYNEQFFGPGTRLTVL.

The chain couples TRBV6-2 or TRBV6-3 to TRBJ2-3, with no clear D. Trimming pared 4 bases from V and 2 bases from J, leaving 10 bases between. Per the germline V gene, CDR1 is MNHEY and CDR2 is SVGEGT. The CDR3 is made up of 14 amino acids. The CDR3 loop reads CASSFISYTDTQYF. The CDR3 nucleotides read TGTGCCAGCAGTTTTATTAGCTACACAGATACGCAGTATTTT.

This chain joins TRBV18 and TRBJ2-1, with D perhaps TRBD2 (6 bases). The germline V gene has CDR1 KGHSH and CDR2 LQKENI. This CDR3 has 15 amino acids. Trimming stripped 4 bases from V and 1 base from J, with 11 bases between. The DNA of the CDR3 is TGTGCCAGCTCACGTGGGGGAGGATCCTACAATGAGCAGTTCTTC. Protein sequence: CASSRGGGSYNEQFF.

The chain couples TRBV10-2 to TRBJ1-1, with 8 bases matching TRBD1. CDR1 is WSHSY and CDR2 is SAAADI in the germline V gene. The CDR3 extends over 15 amino acids. After removal of 2 bases from V and 4 bases from J, the junction contained 6 bases not matched to a gene. DNA of the CDR3: TGCGCCAGCAGTGAGCCTACAGGGGGTTTCACTGAAGCTTTCTTT. It encodes CASSEPTGGFTEAFF.

The chain recombines TRBV28 with TRBJ2-7; 9 bases match TRBD2. Germline CDR1 reads MDHEN; CDR2 reads SYDVKM. Trimming at V came to 5 bases and at J to 3 bases, leaving 11 bases not matched to a gene. The CDR3 consists of 16 residues. Here the CDR3 DNA reads TGTGCCAGCAGTGTAGCGGGGGCTAGCGGTAACTACGAGCAGTACTTC. As protein: CASSVAGASGNYEQYF.

This chain uses TRBV3-1 (or the pseudogene TRBV3-2) with TRBJ2-3, with 10 bases lining up with TRBD2. The CDR3 covers 16 residues. Per germline, CDR1 LGHDT and CDR2 YNNKEL (reference sequence). The ends lost 1 base at V and 4 bases at J; junction bases unmatched: 5. The CDR3 reads CASSQGGSGRADTQYF. Here the CDR3 DNA reads TGTGCCAGCAGCCAAGGAGGCAGCGGGAGGGCAGATACGCAGTATTTT.

This sequence joins TRBV7-9 and TRBJ2-6; perhaps TRBD1 as D (6 bases). Germline CDR1 SEHNR, CDR2 FQNEAQ (reference sequence). V lost 5 bases to trimming and J lost 0 bases, with 17 bases between them. The CDR3 is made up of 18 amino acids. The CDR3 DNA reads TGTGCCAGCAGCCCCCATACCGGACAGCCCTCTGGGGCCAACGTCCTGACTTTC. Its protein is CASSPHTGQPSGANVLTF.

This clone was detected only once. This chain links TRBV24-1 with TRBJ2-2; 7 bases line up with TRBD1. CDR3 length: 14 amino acids. CDR1 is KGHDR and CDR2 is SFDVKD in the germline V gene. Unmatched junction bases numbered 2, after V lost 4 bases and J lost 4 bases. CDR3 loop: CATSETGSTGELFF. CDR3 sequence (DNA): TGTGCCACCAGTGAGACAGGGTCCACCGGGGAGCTGTTTTTT.

The genes are TRBV7-9 and TRBJ2-5; tentative D call: TRBD1 (6 bases). Per the germline V gene, CDR1 is SEHNR and CDR2 is FQNEAQ (reference sequence). The V and J ends lost 4 bases and 2 bases respectively, with 26 bases between them. The CDR3 loop spans 19 amino acids. The DNA of the CDR3 is TGTGCCAGCAGCTCAGGGGCCCGGGGCCCCAACCTACCTCAAGAGACCCAGTACTTC. It translates to CASSSGARGPNLPQETQYF. Complete variable domain (other parts from reference TRBV7-9 and TRBJ2-5): DTGVSQNPRHKITKRGQNVTFRCDPISEHNRLYWYRQTLGQGPEFLTYFQNEAQLEKSRLLSDRFSAERPKGSFSTLEIQRTEQGDSAMYLCASSSGARGPNLPQETQYFGPGTRLLVL.

The chain recombines TRBV21-1 with TRBJ1-5; TRBD1, the table's D call, was not compared with the DNA. TRBV21-1 is given as a pseudogene. This CDR3 is built from 19 residues. The CDR3 sequence: CASSKVGQGVRVSNQPQHF. The CDR3 DNA follows: TGTGCCAGCAGCAAAGTCGGGCAGGGGGTAAGAGTGAGCAATCAGCCCCAGCATTTT.

The chain combines TRBV29-1 with TRBJ2-5, with TRBD1 matching over 9 bases. The trim removed 5 bases at V and 0 bases at J, leaving 13 bases unmatched. The CDR3 runs 17 residues. Germline V gene data show CDR1 as SQVTM and CDR2 as ANQGSEA. The CDR3 protein is CSVSFNRGPRYQETQYF. The CDR3 coding sequence is TGCAGCGTTTCTTTCAACAGGGGGCCGAGGTACCAAGAGACCCAGTACTTC.

The genes are TRBV28 and TRBJ2-1; 9 bases align to TRBD2. Germline CDR1 MDHEN, CDR2 SYDVKM. With 6 bases clipped from V and 8 bases from J, the junction kept 5 bases outside the gene matches. This CDR3 contains 13 residues. The CDR3 coding sequence is TGTGCCAGCAGGCGTAGCGGGAGTCATGAGCAGTTCTTC. Its protein product is CASRRSGSHEQFF.

The chain couples TRBV28 to TRBJ1-5; D possibly corresponds to TRBD1 (5 bases). Per the germline V gene, CDR1 is MDHEN and CDR2 is SYDVKM. V shed 2 bases and J shed 6 bases, with 11 bases lying between them. CDR3 length: 14 amino acids. The CDR3 bases are TGTGCCAGCAGTTTAGGAGGGACTGCTCAGCCCCAGCATTTT. Encoded protein: CASSLGGTAQPQHF.

This chain connects TRBV3-1 (or the pseudogene TRBV3-2) to TRBJ2-1; D is perhaps TRBD1 (8 bases). Looked up from germline, CDR1 is LGHDT and CDR2 is YNNKEL (reference sequence). This CDR3 contains 17 residues. V lost 0 bases to trimming and J lost 4 bases, with 16 bases between them. CDR3 loop: CASSQDLTGEGYNEQFF. In DNA, the CDR3 is TGTGCCAGCAGCCAAGATCTGACAGGGGAGGGATACAATGAGCAGTTCTTC.

The chain uses TRBV28 and TRBJ1-2, with D tentatively TRBD1 (5 bases). Between the trimmed V and J ends, which lost 4 bases and 8 bases, there was a span of 11 bases. Germline V lookup: CDR1 MDHEN, CDR2 SYDVKM. The CDR3 loop spans 12 amino acids. DNA of the CDR3: TGTGCCAGCAGTTCAGGGTTACAAGGCTACACCTTC. As protein: CASSSGLQGYTF.

In nucleotides, the CDR3 is TGTGCCACCAGCAGAGACTTGGTGGGAGGCCCAACCTACGAGCAGTACTTC. It is translated as CATSRDLVGGPTYEQYF. The chain combines TRBV15 with TRBJ2-7, with D possibly matching TRBD2 (6 bases). The V and J ends lost 0 bases and 2 bases respectively, with 17 bases between them. Germline CDR1 LNHNV, CDR2 YYDKDF (reference sequence). This CDR3 spans 17 amino acids.

This sequence joins TRBV21-1 and TRBJ2-5; the table names TRBD2, a call not compared with the DNA. TRBV21-1 is an annotated pseudogene. The CDR3 has 11 amino acids. The CDR3 loop is CASSNPETQYF. The CDR3 coding sequence is TGTGCCAGCAGCAATCCGGAGACCCAGTACTTC.

This chain links TRBV21-1 with TRBJ2-2; the table calls TRBD1, which could not be checked here. TRBV21-1 is reported as a pseudogene. This CDR3 region has 14 residues. CDR3 nucleotides: TGTGCCAGCACCTGGACAGGGGACTCCGGGGAGCTGTTTTTT. It translates to CASTWTGDSGELFF.

The rearrangement joins TRBV11-3 to TRBJ2-5; 7 nucleotides agree with TRBD1. CDR3 size: 15 residues. Per the germline V gene, CDR1 is SGHNT and CDR2 is YENEEA. The trim removed 6 bases at V and 2 bases at J, leaving 9 bases unmatched. The CDR3 sequence is CASSLGQHQQETQYF. Here the CDR3 DNA reads TGTGCCAGCAGTTTGGGACAGCATCAGCAAGAGACCCAGTACTTC.

CDR3 sequence (DNA): TGTGCCAGCTCATCGGACAGAAATCAGCCCCAGCATTTT. Translation gives CASSSDRNQPQHF. This rearrangement joins TRBV18 to TRBJ1-5; D perhaps matches TRBD1 (6 bases). Trimming cost V 5 bases and J 4 bases, with 9 bases left between them. The CDR3 is made up of 13 amino acids. Germline-derived CDR1 and CDR2 are KGHSH and LQKENI.

The chain uses TRBV29-1 and TRBJ2-7; tentatively, D is TRBD1 (5 bases). Trimming left V 4 bases short and J 2 bases short, with 15 bases between. Germline V gene data show CDR1 as SQVTM and CDR2 as ANQGSEA. This CDR3 comprises 14 residues. This CDR3 is CSVGGEQATYEQYF. In nucleotides, the CDR3 is TGCAGCGTTGGTGGGGAACAGGCAACCTACGAGCAGTACTTC.

The V gene is TRBV29-1, the J gene TRBJ1-1; a possible D gene is TRBD1 (6 bases). Germline V gene lookup returns CDR1 SQVTM and CDR2 ANQGSEA. Trimming took off 7 bases at V and 0 bases at J, with 9 bases between the two ends. The CDR3 is 12 residues long. The CDR3 here is CSGDRLNTEAFF. CDR3 in DNA: TGCAGCGGTGACAGGTTGAACACTGAAGCTTTCTTT. Drawing the rest from reference TRBV29-1 and TRBJ1-1, the complete variable domain is SAVISQKPSRDICQRGTSLTIQCQVDSQVTMMFWYRQQPGQSLTLIATANQGSEATYESGFVIDKFPISRPNLTFSTLTVSNMSPEDSSIYLCSGDRLNTEAFFGQGTRLTVV.

This chain connects TRBV3-1 (or the pseudogene TRBV3-2) to TRBJ2-1; D might be TRBD2 (6 bases). Trimming took off 3 bases at V and 4 bases at J, with 10 bases between the two ends. The CDR3 spans 14 residues. The germline V gene has CDR1 LGHDT and CDR2 YNNKEL (reference sequence). CDR3 DNA: TGTGCCAGCAGCCAGTGGGGACTTTACAATGAGCAGTTCTTC. This translates into CASSQWGLYNEQFF.

The chain employs TRBV6-2 or TRBV6-3 and TRBJ1-6; 9 nucleotides agree with TRBD1. CDR3 length: 21 residues. Germline V gene data show CDR1 as MNHEY and CDR2 as SVGEGT. Unmatched junction bases numbered 14, after V lost 2 bases and J lost 0 bases. The CDR3 spells CASSYRISTGGYSSYNSPLHF. CDR3 coding DNA: TGTGCCAGCAGTTACCGGATATCCACAGGGGGCTATAGCTCCTATAATTCACCCCTCCACTTT.

This chain joins TRBV6-1 and TRBJ2-5; a weak D match, TRBD2 (6 bases). The CDR3 totals 15 residues. Germline CDR1 is MNHNS and CDR2 is SASEGT. Trimming shortened V by 1 base and J by 4 bases, and 13 bases separated the two germline ends. The CDR3, as DNA: TGTGCCAGCAGTGAAGTAGACGGGAGTTCAGAGACCCAGTACTTC. It translates to CASSEVDGSSETQYF.

The chain carries TRBV18 and TRBJ1-1; 7 bases align to TRBD1. CDR1 KGHSH and CDR2 LQKENI come from the germline V gene. The CDR3 has 14 residues. The V segment lost 3 bases and the J segment 4 bases; nucleotides outside the gene matches: 5. The CDR3 DNA is TGTGCCAGCTCACCGTCGACAGGGCCCACTGAAGCTTTCTTT. Protein product: CASSPSTGPTEAFF.

The genes are TRBV24-1 and TRBJ2-7; possible D gene TRBD1, 6 bases. The germline V and J ends were trimmed by 10 bases and 6 bases, with 18 bases remaining between them. This CDR3 spans 13 amino acids. Germline assignment: CDR1 KGHDR and CDR2 SFDVKD. The CDR3 DNA reads as TGTGCCACATCACCGGGACAAAGCCGCGAGCAGTACTTC. Translating it yields CATSPGQSREQYF.

This clone was observed at least ten times. The V gene is TRBV4-3, the J gene TRBJ1-6; no clear D gene. Trimming removed 3 bases at V and 10 bases at J, with 10 bases between. This CDR3 has 13 residues. The germline V gene encodes CDR1 LGHNA and CDR2 YSLEER. CDR3 region: CASSHGDGSPLHF. The CDR3 bases are TGCGCCAGCAGCCATGGAGATGGATCACCCCTCCACTTT.

The rearrangement uses TRBV28 and TRBJ1-1; D possibly corresponds to TRBD1 (5 bases). The CDR3 extends over 14 amino acids. The ends were cut back, 6 bases at V and 0 bases at J, with 11 bases in the middle. Germline CDR1 and CDR2: MDHEN and SYDVKM. DNA of the CDR3: TGTGCCAGCAGGCTCGGGGGGGTGAACACTGAAGCTTTCTTT. Amino acids: CASRLGGVNTEAFF.